The rows below give T cell receptor beta chains drawn from one sample of a study of blood T cell repertoires in COVID-19. The method was immunoSEQ multiplex PCR; TCRdb's version includes in-frame clones alone and lacks a portion of them. This repertoire shows under 85,000 clones, roughly 90% found once; its top ten account for about 4.9%. Sequences were obtained from peripheral blood. The receptor set was obtained from a man over 45 with acute or convalescent COVID-19. The CDR3 runs from the conserved cysteine through the conserved F or W. A D gene is named only where the DNA matches it firmly. Clone size is shown for a subset of rows, as once, few, many or a class of expanded clone.

d_call | j_call | v_call | clone_size | cdr3_aa | cdr3_nt
TRBD2 | TRBJ2-7 | TRBV9 | . | CASSFRLAGEVYEQYF | TGTGCCAGCAGCTTCAGACTAGCGGGAGAAGTCTACGAGCAGTACTTC
TRBD2 | TRBJ2-1 | TRBV5-1 | . | CASSPYSGRADEQFF | TGCGCCAGCAGCCCTTATAGCGGGAGGGCCGATGAGCAGTTCTTC
TRBD2 | TRBJ2-3 | TRBV2 | . | CASTPGTSGRNTQYF | TGTGCCAGCACCCCGGGGACTAGCGGGCGTAATACGCAGTATTTT
. | TRBJ2-7 | TRBV3-1/TRBV3-2 | once | CASSQGGGAAYEQYF | TGTGCCAGCAGCCAGGGTGGGGGGGCTGCTTACGAGCAGTACTTC
TRBD1 | TRBJ2-7 | TRBV7-2 | . | CASSSGRGLRLEQYF | TGTGCCAGCAGCTCAGGCAGGGGGCTGCGGCTCGAGCAGTACTTC
. | TRBJ2-1 | TRBV7-9 | . | CAGQREQFF | TGTGCCGGACAGAGGGAGCAGTTCTTC
. | TRBJ1-4 | TRBV11-2 | . | CASSPAAHFSNEKLFF | TGTGCCAGCAGCCCCGCGGCCCACTTTTCAAATGAAAAACTGTTTTTT
TRBD2 | TRBJ2-7 | TRBV10-2 | . | CASRLAGGFSEQYF | TGCGCCAGCAGGCTAGCGGGAGGGTTCTCCGAGCAGTACTTC
. | TRBJ1-5 | TRBV7-2 | . | CASSLFGQGPNQPQHF | TGTGCCAGCAGCTTATTCGGGCAGGGGCCCAATCAGCCCCAGCATTTT
. | TRBJ1-1 | TRBV7-2 | once | CASSLDLGGTEAFF | TGTGCCAGCAGCTTAGATCTGGGAGGCACTGAAGCTTTCTTT
. | TRBJ2-7 | TRBV11-3 | . | CASSRDFSSYEQYF | TGTGCCAGCAGCCGAGACTTTAGCTCCTACGAGCAGTACTTC
. | TRBJ1-1 | TRBV27 | once | CASSLSLGGWTEAFF | TGTGCCAGCAGTTTATCCCTAGGGGGTTGGACTGAAGCTTTCTTT
TRBD1 | TRBJ2-7 | TRBV27 | . | CASSAGQGRSYEQYF | TGTGCCAGCAGTGCGGGACAGGGGAGGTCCTACGAGCAGTACTTC
. | TRBJ2-7 | TRBV5-1 | . | CASSLGGGSYEQYF | TGCGCCAGCAGTTTGGGAGGGGGCTCCTACGAGCAGTACTTC
TRBD2 | TRBJ2-1 | TRBV27 | . | CASSKQGLAGDHSYNEQFF | TGTGCCAGCAGTAAACAAGGACTAGCGGGAGACCACTCCTACAATGAGCAGTTCTTC
TRBD2 | TRBJ2-7 | TRBV6-6 | . | CASSSSGRGGEQYF | TGTGCCAGCAGTTCTAGCGGGAGGGGTGGCGAGCAGTACTTC
TRBD1 | TRBJ1-1 | TRBV6-5 | . | CASRDTDRGTEAFF | TGTGCCAGCAGGGACACTGACAGGGGTACTGAAGCTTTCTTT
. | TRBJ2-7 | TRBV27 | . | CASSLSGSRLYEQYF | TGTGCCAGCAGTTTATCGGGTAGCCGACTCTACGAGCAGTACTTC
. | TRBJ1-5 | TRBV27 | . | CASSDSGTTYQPQHF | TGTGCCAGCAGTGACTCAGGGACAACTTATCAGCCCCAGCATTTT
. | TRBJ1-1 | TRBV24-1 | . | CATSDLLSVFF | TGTGCCACCAGTGATTTGCTAAGTGTTTTCTTT
TRBD1 | TRBJ1-4 | TRBV24-1 | . | CATSASTGVEKLFF | TGTGCCACCAGTGCCTCGACAGGGGTAGAAAAACTGTTTTTT
. | TRBJ2-6 | TRBV5-4 | . | CASSYSRGGANVLTF | TGTGCCAGCAGCTATTCACGAGGTGGGGCCAACGTCCTGACTTTC
TRBD2 | TRBJ2-3 | TRBV27 | . | CASSPKASGTRNTDTQYF | TGTGCCAGCAGTCCCAAAGCCTCCGGGACTAGAAACACAGATACGCAGTATTTT
TRBD1 | TRBJ2-7 | TRBV24-1 | . | CATSEGGKRTGVTGEQYF | TGTGCCACCAGTGAAGGGGGCAAAAGGACAGGGGTAACGGGCGAGCAGTACTTC
TRBD2 | TRBJ2-7 | TRBV5-1 | few | CASSSARSGANEQYF | TGCGCCAGCAGCTCAGCGCGTAGCGGGGCTAACGAGCAGTACTTC
TRBD2 | TRBJ2-1 | TRBV24-1 | . | CATSDRTSGRGNEQFF | TGTGCCACCAGTGACCGGACTAGCGGGAGGGGCAATGAGCAGTTCTTC
. | TRBJ2-7 | TRBV19 | . | CASSMENTYEQYF | TGTGCCAGTAGTATGGAGAATACCTACGAGCAGTACTTC
. | TRBJ2-1 | TRBV7-9 | . | CASSYGLALGNEQFF | TGTGCCAGCAGCTACGGGCTAGCATTAGGCAATGAGCAGTTCTTC
TRBD2 | TRBJ2-1 | TRBV5-8 | . | CASSPSGTTSGRYNEQFF | TGTGCCAGCAGCCCGTCCGGCACGACTAGCGGGAGGTACAATGAGCAGTTCTTC
TRBD2 | TRBJ2-5 | TRBV7-7 | . | CASSSAGAHGETQYF | TGTGCCAGCAGCTCAGCGGGAGCCCACGGGGAGACCCAGTACTTC
. | TRBJ1-2 | TRBV6-5 | . | CASSYSGQTYGYTF | TGTGCCAGCAGTTACTCAGGACAGACTTATGGCTACACCTTC
. | TRBJ2-7 | TRBV5-6 | . | CASSLKGWGQGREQYF | TGTGCCAGCAGCTTGAAGGGCTGGGGGCAGGGGCGCGAGCAGTACTTC
. | TRBJ2-7 | TRBV7-9 | . | CASSLAGTPYEQYF | TGTGCCAGCAGCTTAGCCGGGACACCCTACGAGCAGTACTTC
TRBD2 | TRBJ2-2 | TRBV6-2/TRBV6-3 | . | CASSYSRETGELFF | TGTGCCAGCAGTTACTCGCGGGAGACCGGGGAGCTGTTTTTT
. | TRBJ1-1 | TRBV6-5 | . | CASSYLQGGTEAFF | TGTGCCAGCAGTTACCTACAGGGTGGCACTGAAGCTTTCTTT
TRBD1 | TRBJ2-3 | TRBV11-3 | . | CASSFRDSPIKTTDTQYF | TGTGCCAGCAGCTTCCGGGACAGCCCCATTAAAACCACAGATACGCAGTATTTT
. | TRBJ2-7 | TRBV27 | . | CASSLLGGNYEQYF | TGTGCCAGCAGTTTATTAGGCGGAAACTACGAGCAGTACTTC
TRBD2 | TRBJ2-7 | TRBV6-1 | . | CASSEAPTGLEPYEQYF | TGTGCCAGCAGTGAAGCTCCCACAGGACTAGAACCCTACGAGCAGTACTTC
. | TRBJ1-1 | TRBV19 | . | CASSPTGNTEAFF | TGTGCCAGTAGCCCGACTGGGAACACTGAAGCTTTCTTT
TRBD1 | TRBJ1-2 | TRBV23-1 | . | CASSQSGQLYGYTF | TGCGCCAGCAGTCAATCGGGACAGCTCTATGGCTACACCTTC
TRBD2 | TRBJ2-1 | TRBV25-1 | . | CASSDHGLAGRDEQFF | TGTGCCAGCAGTGATCACGGACTAGCGGGTCGCGATGAGCAGTTCTTC
. | TRBJ2-3 | TRBV11-2 | . | CASSLGQGRTRGPDTQYF | TGTGCCAGCAGCTTAGGACAGGGGAGGACTAGGGGTCCAGATACGCAGTATTTT